This TCR beta chain appears in the sequencing data of a study of T cell responses to AZD1222 COVID-19 vaccine. Whole-study findings and limits: Possibly, clonal diversity was underestimated; donors were largely white British and included more females. Baseline serology detected seropositivity in only 6 or 7 AZD1222 recipients.

V lost 0 bases and J 0 bases, leaving 9 bases between the germline ends. CDR1 and CDR2 (germline): MNHEY, SVGEGT. This CDR3 region has 15 residues. As to this clone: Its antigen is as yet unknown.

Profiling relied on immunoSEQ multiplex PCR, and the TCRdb table lists in-frame clones only, not all of them. The sample includes roughly 150,000 clones, 80% to 95% seen only once; the top ten take roughly 3.3%. The material sequenced was peripheral blood, taken 28 days after the second AZD1222 dose. The J gene is TRBJ2-7, the V gene TRBV6-2 or TRBV6-3; tentative D call: TRBD1 (6 bases). This receptor was identified in an adult who received the AZD1222 COVID-19 vaccine. CDR3 in DNA: TGTGCCAGCAGTTACTCGGGGACACTCTCCTACGAGCAGTACTTC. Encoded protein: CASSYSGTLSYEQYF.